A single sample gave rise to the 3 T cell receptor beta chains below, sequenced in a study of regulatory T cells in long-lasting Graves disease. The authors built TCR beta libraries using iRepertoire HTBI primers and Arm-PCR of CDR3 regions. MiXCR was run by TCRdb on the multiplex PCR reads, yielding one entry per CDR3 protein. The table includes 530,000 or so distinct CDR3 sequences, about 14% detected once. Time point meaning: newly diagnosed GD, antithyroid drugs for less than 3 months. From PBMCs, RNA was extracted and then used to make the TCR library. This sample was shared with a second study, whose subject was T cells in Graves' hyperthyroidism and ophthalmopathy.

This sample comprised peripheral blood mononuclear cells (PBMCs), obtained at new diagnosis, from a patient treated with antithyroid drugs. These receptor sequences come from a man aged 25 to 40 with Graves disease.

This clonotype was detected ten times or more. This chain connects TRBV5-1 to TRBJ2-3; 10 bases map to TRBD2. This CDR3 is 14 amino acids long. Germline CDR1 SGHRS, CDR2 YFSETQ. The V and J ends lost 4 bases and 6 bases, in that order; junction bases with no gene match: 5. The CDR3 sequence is CASSEAGGADTQYF. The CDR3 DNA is TGCGCCAGCAGCGAAGCGGGAGGGGCGGATACGCAGTATTTT.

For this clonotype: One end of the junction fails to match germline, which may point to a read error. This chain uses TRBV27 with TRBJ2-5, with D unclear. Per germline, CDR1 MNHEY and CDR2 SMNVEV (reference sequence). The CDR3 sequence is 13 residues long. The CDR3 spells CASSLHAQETRYF. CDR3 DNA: TGTGCCAGCAGCTTACACGCACAAGAGACCCGGTACTTC.

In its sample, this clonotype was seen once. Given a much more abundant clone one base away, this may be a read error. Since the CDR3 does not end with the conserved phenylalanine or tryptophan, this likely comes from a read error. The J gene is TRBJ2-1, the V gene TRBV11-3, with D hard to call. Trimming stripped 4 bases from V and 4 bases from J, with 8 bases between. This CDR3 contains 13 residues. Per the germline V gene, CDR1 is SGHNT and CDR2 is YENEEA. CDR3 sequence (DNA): TGTGCCAGCAGCTCCACTATGTACAATGAGCAGTTCCTC. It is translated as CASSSTMYNEQFL.